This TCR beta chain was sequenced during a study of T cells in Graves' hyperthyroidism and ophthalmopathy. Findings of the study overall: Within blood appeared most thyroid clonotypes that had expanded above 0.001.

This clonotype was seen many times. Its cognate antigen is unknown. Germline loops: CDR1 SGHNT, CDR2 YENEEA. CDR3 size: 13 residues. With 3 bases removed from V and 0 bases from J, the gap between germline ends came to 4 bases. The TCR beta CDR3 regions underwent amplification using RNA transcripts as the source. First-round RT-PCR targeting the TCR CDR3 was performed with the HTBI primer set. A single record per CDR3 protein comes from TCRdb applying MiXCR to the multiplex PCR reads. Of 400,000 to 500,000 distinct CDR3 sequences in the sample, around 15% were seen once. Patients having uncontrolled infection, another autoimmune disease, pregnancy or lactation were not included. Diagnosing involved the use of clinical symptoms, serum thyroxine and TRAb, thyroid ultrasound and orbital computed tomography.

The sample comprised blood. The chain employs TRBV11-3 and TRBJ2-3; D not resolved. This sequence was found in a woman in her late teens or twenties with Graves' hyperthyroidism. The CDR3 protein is CASSFDSTDTQYF. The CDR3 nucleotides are TGTGCCAGCAGCTTTGACAGCACAGATACGCAGTATTTT.